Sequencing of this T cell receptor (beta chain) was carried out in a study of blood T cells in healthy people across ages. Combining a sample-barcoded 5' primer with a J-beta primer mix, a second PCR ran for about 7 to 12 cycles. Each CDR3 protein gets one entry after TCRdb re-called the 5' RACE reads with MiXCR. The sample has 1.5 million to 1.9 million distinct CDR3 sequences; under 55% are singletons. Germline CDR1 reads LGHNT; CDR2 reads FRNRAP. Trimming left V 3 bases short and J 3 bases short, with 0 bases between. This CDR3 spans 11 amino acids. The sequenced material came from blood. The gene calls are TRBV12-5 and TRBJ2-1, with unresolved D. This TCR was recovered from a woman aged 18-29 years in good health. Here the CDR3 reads CASGFYNEQFF. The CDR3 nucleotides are TGTGCTAGTGGTTTCTACAATGAGCAGTTCTTC.